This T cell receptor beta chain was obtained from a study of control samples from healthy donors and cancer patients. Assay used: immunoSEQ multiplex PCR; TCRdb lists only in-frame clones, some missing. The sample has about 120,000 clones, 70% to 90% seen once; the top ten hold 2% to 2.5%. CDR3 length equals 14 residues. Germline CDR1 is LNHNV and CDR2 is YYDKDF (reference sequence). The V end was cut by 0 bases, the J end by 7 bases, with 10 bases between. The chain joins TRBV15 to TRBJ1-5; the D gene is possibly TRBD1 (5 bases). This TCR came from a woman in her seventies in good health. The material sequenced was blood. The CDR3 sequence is CATSRDVGGQPQHF. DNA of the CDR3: TGTGCCACCAGCAGAGATGTGGGGGGGCAGCCCCAGCATTTT.